This T cell receptor beta chain was observed in a study of blood T cell repertoires in COVID-19. The wider study: Specimens from acute and convalescent COVID-19 originated in the United States, Italy and Spain.

Original processing notes: Amplifying reference gene primers gave estimates of nucleated cell counts. The assay was immunoSEQ multiplex PCR, and TCRdb's table has in-frame clones only and misses some. V and J calls and clone size are copied from that table; D and trimming were computed from the DNA. The sample has about 310,000 clones; over 75% are singletons. This CDR3 is 15 amino acids long. The V gene lost 4 bases and the J gene lost 3 bases, with 14 bases spanning the gap. Looked up from germline, CDR1 is SGDLS and CDR2 is YYNGEE. This TCR derives from a woman aged 50 to 60 who had recovered from COVID-19. Sequenced: peripheral blood. The chain links TRBV9 to TRBJ2-1; D may be TRBD2 (6 bases). In nucleotides, the CDR3 is TGTGCCAGCAGCTCGACCACGGGAGACTACAATGAGCAGTTCTTC. As protein: CASSSTTGDYNEQFF.